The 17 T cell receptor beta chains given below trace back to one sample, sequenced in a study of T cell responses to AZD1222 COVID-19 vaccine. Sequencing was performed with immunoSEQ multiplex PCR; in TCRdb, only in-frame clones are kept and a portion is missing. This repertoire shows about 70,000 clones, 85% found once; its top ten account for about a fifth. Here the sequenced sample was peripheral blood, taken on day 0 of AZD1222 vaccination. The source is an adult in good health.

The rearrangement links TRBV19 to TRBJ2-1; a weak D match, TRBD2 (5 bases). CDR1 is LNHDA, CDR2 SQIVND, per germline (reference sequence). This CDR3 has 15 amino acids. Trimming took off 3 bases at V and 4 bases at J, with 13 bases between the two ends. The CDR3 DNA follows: TGTGCCAGTAGTATCCGTCGGACTCTTTACAATGAGCAGTTCTTC. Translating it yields CASSIRRTLYNEQFF. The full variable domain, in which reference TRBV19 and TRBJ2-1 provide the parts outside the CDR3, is DGGITQSPKYLFRKEGQNVTLSCEQNLNHDAMYWYRQDPGQGLRLIYYSQIVNDFQKGDIAEGYSVSREKKESFPLTVTSAQKNPTAFYLCASSIRRTLYNEQFFGPGTRLTVL.

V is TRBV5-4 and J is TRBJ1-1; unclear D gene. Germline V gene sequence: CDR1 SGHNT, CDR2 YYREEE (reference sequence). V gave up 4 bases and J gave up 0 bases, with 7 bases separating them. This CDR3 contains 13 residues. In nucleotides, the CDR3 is TGTGCCAGCAGCGGACGGTTGAACACTGAAGCTTTCTTT. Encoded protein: CASSGRLNTEAFF.

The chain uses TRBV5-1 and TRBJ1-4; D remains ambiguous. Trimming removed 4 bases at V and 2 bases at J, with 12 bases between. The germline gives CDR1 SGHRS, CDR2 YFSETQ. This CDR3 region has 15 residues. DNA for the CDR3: TGCGCCAGCAGCCCGGCCGGCTACACTAATGAAAAACTGTTTTTT. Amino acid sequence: CASSPAGYTNEKLFF.

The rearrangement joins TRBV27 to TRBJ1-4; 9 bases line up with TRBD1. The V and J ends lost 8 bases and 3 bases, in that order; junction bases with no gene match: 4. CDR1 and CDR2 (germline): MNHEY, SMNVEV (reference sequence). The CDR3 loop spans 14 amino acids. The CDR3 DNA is TGTGCCAGCCGGCGACAGGGGGCTAATGAAAAACTGTTTTTT. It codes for CASRRQGANEKLFF.

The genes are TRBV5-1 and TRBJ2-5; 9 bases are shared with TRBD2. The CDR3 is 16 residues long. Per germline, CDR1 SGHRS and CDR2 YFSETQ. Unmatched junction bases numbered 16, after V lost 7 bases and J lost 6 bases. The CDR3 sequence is CASGPPPGTSIQTQYF. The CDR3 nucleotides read TGCGCCAGCGGGCCGCCTCCCGGGACTAGCATTCAGACCCAGTACTTC.

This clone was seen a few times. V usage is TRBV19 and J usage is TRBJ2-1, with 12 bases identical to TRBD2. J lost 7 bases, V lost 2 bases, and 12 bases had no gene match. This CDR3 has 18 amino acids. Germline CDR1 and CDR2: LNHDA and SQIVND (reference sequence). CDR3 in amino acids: CASSILFGSSGRGNEQFF. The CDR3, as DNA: TGTGCCAGTAGTATATTATTTGGGTCTAGCGGGAGGGGGAATGAGCAGTTCTTC.

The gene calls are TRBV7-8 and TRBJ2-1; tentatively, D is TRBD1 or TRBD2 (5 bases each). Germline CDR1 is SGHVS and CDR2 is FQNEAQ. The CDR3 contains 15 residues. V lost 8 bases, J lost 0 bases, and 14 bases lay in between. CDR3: CASWAGTNSYNEQFF. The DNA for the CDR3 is TGTGCCAGCTGGGCCGGGACCAACTCCTACAATGAGCAGTTCTTC.

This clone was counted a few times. Written as DNA, the CDR3 is TGTGCCAGCGGCCCTGGCGGAGCCACCGGAATCTACGAGCAGTACTTC. This sequence encodes CASGPGGATGIYEQYF. The V call is TRBV7-2, the J call TRBJ2-7; D is unresolved. The CDR3 covers 16 residues. V lost 8 bases and J lost 3, with 23 bases in between. From germline, CDR1 is SGHTA and CDR2 FQGNSA. The variable domain in full, with the rest retrieved from reference TRBV7-2 and TRBJ2-7, is GAGVSQSPSNKVTEKGKDVELRCDPISGHTALYWYRQSLGQGLEFLIYFQGNSAPDKSGLPSDRFSAERTGGSVSTLTIQRTQQEDSAVYLCASGPGGATGIYEQYFGPGTRLTVT.

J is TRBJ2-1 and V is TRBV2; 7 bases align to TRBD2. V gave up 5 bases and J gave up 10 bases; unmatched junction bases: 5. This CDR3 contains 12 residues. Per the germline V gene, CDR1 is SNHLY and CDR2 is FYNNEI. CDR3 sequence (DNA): TGTGCCAGCAGTTGGAGTAGCGGGGAGCAGTTCTTC. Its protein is CASSWSSGEQFF.

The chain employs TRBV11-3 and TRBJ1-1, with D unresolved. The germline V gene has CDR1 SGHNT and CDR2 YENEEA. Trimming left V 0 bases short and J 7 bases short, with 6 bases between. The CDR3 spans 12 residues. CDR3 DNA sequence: TGTGCCAGCAGCTTAGAAGGTAGTGAAGCTTTCTTT. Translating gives CASSLEGSEAFF.

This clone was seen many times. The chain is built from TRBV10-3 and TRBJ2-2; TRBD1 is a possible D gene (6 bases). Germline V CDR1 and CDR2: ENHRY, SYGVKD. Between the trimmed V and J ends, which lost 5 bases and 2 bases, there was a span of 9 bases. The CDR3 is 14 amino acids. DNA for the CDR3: TGTGCCATCAGTAAGGACAGTAACACCGGGGAGCTGTTTTTT. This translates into CAISKDSNTGELFF.

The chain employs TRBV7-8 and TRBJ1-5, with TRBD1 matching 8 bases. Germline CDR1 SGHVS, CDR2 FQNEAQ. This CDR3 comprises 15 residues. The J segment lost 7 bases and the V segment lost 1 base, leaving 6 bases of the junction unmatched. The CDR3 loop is CASSLEQGDLQPQHF. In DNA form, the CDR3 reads TGTGCCAGCAGCTTAGAACAGGGGGATCTGCAGCCCCAGCATTTT. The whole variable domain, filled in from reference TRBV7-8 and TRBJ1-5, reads GAGVSQSPRYKVAKRGQDVALRCDPISGHVSLFWYQQALGQGPEFLTYFQNEAQLDKSGLPSDRFFAERPEGSVSTLKIQRTQQEDSAVYLCASSLEQGDLQPQHFGDGTRLSIL.

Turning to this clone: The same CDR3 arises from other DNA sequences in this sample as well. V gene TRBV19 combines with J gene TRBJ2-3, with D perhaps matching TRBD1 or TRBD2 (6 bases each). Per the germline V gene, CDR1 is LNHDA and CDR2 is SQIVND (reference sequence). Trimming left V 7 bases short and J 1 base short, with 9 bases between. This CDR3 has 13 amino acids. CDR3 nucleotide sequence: TGTGCCAGTAACCGGGGGCGCACAGATACGCAGTATTTT. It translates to CASNRGRTDTQYF.

The CDR3 sequence is CSADRGRNTIYF. CDR3 nucleotide sequence: TGCAGCGCGGACAGGGGTAGAAACACCATATATTTT. This chain connects TRBV29-1 to TRBJ1-3; 9 bases are a match to TRBD1. The germline CDR1 and CDR2 sequences are SQVTM and ANQGSEA. The CDR3 has 12 amino acids. Trimming removed 7 bases from V and 5 bases from J; junction bases left unmatched: 3. The full variable domain, rest sourced from reference TRBV29-1 and TRBJ1-3, is SAVISQKPSRDICQRGTSLTIQCQVDSQVTMMFWYRQQPGQSLTLIATANQGSEATYESGFVIDKFPISRPNLTFSTLTVSNMSPEDSSIYLCSADRGRNTIYFGEGSWLTVV.

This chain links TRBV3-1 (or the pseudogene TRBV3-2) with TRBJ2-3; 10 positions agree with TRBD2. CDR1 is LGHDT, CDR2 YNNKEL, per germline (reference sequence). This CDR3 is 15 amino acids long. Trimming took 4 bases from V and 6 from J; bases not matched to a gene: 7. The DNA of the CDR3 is TGTGCCAGCAGCCCGCTAGCGGGGGCATGGGATACGCAGTATTTT. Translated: CASSPLAGAWDTQYF.

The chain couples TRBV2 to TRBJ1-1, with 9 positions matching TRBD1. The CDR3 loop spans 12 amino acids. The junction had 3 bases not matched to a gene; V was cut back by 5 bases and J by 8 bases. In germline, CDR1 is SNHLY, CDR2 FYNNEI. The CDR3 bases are TGTGCCAGCAGTCAACAGGGGGCCGAAGCTTTCTTT. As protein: CASSQQGAEAFF.

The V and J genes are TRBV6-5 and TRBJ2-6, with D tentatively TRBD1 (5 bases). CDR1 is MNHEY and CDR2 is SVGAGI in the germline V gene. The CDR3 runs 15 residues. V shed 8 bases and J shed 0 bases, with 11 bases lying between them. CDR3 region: CASLDNNSGANVLTF. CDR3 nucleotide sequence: TGTGCCAGCTTGGACAACAACTCTGGGGCCAACGTCCTGACTTTC.